The present T cell receptor (beta chain) was sequenced within a study of blood T cell repertoires in COVID-19. Study-level background: The United States, Italy and Spain provided the acute and convalescent COVID-19 samples. In each case, the material was cDNA or gDNA derived from T cells, B-cell-depleted T cells, or PBMCs.

Germline V gives CDR1 SEHNR, CDR2 FQNEAQ (reference sequence). V lost 4 bases and J lost 3, with 15 bases in between. The CDR3 is 15 amino acids. How the authors handled the data: Researchers report that nucleated cell counts were estimated from reference gene primer amplification. Clones were read by immunoSEQ multiplex PCR, and TCRdb kept only the in-frame ones, dropping some. V and J calls and clone size are copied from that table; D and trimming were computed from the DNA. The data hold 110,000 to 150,000 clones, with more than 60% observed a single time. The sequencing sample was made of peripheral blood. This chain joins TRBV7-9 and TRBJ1-2; tentative D call: TRBD1 (6 bases). This sequence originates from a woman aged 55-69 years with acute or convalescent COVID-19. As DNA, the CDR3 is TGTGCCAGCAGCTCTACCAGGGGAGCGGACTATGGCTACACCTTC. Protein sequence: CASSSTRGADYGYTF.